The clone carrying this TCR beta chain was observed a few times. V was cut by 0 bases and J by 0 bases, with 17 bases left in between. This CDR3 spans 19 amino acids. The repertoire was sequenced with immunoSEQ multiplex PCR; TCRdb's copy has only in-frame clones and lacks some. The table has 100,000 or so clones, over 75% seen once. The sample originates from a study of control samples from healthy donors and cancer patients. This clonotype originated in a woman aged 50 to 65 in good health. The V and J genes are TRBV23-1 and TRBJ2-2; a possible D gene is TRBD2 (6 bases). TRBV23-1 is an ORF for which the function is uncertain. Sequencing input: blood. CDR3 region: CASSQSRESGHPNTGELFF. The DNA of the CDR3 is TGCGCCAGCAGTCAATCCCGGGAGTCCGGACATCCGAACACCGGGGAGCTGTTTTTT.